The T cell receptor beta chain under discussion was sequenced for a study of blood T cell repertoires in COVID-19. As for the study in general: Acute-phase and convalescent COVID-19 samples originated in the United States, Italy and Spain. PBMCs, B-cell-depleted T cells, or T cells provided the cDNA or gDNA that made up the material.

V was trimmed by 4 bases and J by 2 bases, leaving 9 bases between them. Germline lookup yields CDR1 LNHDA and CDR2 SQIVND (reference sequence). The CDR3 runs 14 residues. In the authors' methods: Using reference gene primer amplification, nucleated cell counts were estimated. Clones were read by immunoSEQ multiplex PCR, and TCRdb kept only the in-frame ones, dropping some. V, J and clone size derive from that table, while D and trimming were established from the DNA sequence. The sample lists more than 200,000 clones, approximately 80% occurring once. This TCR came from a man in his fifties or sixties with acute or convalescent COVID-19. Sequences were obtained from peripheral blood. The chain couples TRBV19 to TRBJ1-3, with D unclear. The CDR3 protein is CASSTRTAGNTIYF. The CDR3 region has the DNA TGTGCCAGTAGTACCCGAACGGCTGGAAACACCATATATTTT.